This note documents a single T cell receptor beta chain sequence. The antigen is undetermined. The data derive from a study of PD-1 blockade in classical Hodgkin lymphoma. The CDR3 is 16 residues long. Germline assignment: CDR1 SGHDT and CDR2 YYEEEE. V trimming: 1 base; J trimming: 2 bases; junction bases outside the gene matches: 8. Profiled with immunoSEQ multiplex PCR; TCRdb holds only in-frame clones, not every one. In the table there are 20,000 to 25,000 clones, around three quarters of which are singletons. Regarding time point: cycle 4 day 1 (C4D1), after less than seven weeks of nivolumab. Every patient was affected by relapse after autologous stem cell transplantation, while exposure to brentuximab vedotin was not uniform. Negative selection with magnetic separation was used to purify CD4+ T cells from thawed PBMCs. Overall study results and limits: With respect to the repertoire differences, their causes, possibly disease activity or prior therapy, remain undefined.

The sample was CD4+ T cells from blood, taken before the fourth cycle of nivolumab. This chain links TRBV5-6 with TRBJ2-7, with 8 bases aligning to TRBD2. The TCR was taken from a human donor with classical Hodgkin lymphoma. Here the CDR3 reads CASSLLSTSGTYEQYF. As DNA, the CDR3 is TGTGCCAGCAGCTTGTTAAGCACTAGCGGAACCTACGAGCAGTACTTC.